This entry is about one T cell receptor beta chain. Its cognate antigen has yet to be identified. A read error may account for a junction end that differs from germline. Receptor libraries were prepared by the immunoSEQ multiplex PCR assay. In the authors' own workflow: To diagnose cytomegalovirus status from the catalog of TCR beta chain sequences, a statistical classification framework was built. Drawn from immuneACCESS, this table holds only the in-frame rearrangements with V and J called that TCRdb kept. Clones are partly lost; checked studies trace under half to an unresolved V gene and leave the rest unexplained. The D gene and trimming were derived from the DNA, and the V and J assignments and clone size from that table. This sample has roughly 130,000 clones in its table, and 88% of those were observed once. The ten largest clonotypes hold about 1.5% of the sample. The donors were included in the validation cohort of 90 to 150 subjects, a group kept apart from the roughly 670-subject first cohort.

The data were obtained in a study of cytomegalovirus exposure and HLA in healthy donors (TCRdb year 2017). A note on the overall study: According to a later analysis, one platform produced both the approximately 110 validation repertoires and the 720 or so repertoires of the first cohort. The study was designed to test whether signatures of past pathogen exposure could be identified by cataloging public T cell receptors. To predict cytomegalovirus infection status, the study combined high-throughput TCR immunosequencing, statistical association of individual TCRs with disease status, and machine learning. Besides the first cohort of more than 650 subjects, a separate validation cohort made up of roughly 130 different subjects was used.

The germline V gene supplies CDR1 SGHTA and CDR2 FQGNSA. The CDR3 holds 12 amino acids from the cysteine to the phenylalanine. The entry retains the CDR3 DNA only, 36 bases that are in frame from base 1. Findings and caveats that apply to the study as a whole: Most TCR sequences were seen in very few donors, while some public TCRs were found in many individuals. A few of the identified cytomegalovirus-associated TCR beta chains were confirmed in vitro to be specific for cytomegalovirus antigens. The validation cohort had no HLA typing available for a later analysis, so co-occurrence within that cohort was assessed over all 130 or so repertoires. In a later analysis, TCRs clustered in the first cohort were found to also tend to co-occur in the approximately 120 validation repertoires, with about 94% of cluster scores above 0. The authors suggested that the approach could potentially be generalized to other disease states and immunological phenotypes. In the study, roughly 160 TCR beta chains were listed as associated with cytomegalovirus. The classifier was reported to diagnose cytomegalovirus status with high specificity and sensitivity in both the original cohort and the validation cohort.

The rearrangement joined TRBV7-2 to TRBJ2-7, with TRBD2 perhaps the D gene, on 5 matching bases. This clonotype was sampled from a young man in good health and CMV-seronegative. Sequenced input: PBMCs. The DNA is TGTGCCAGCAGCCTAGCTAACTACGAGCAGTACTTC. It specifies CASSLANYEQYF.